This TCR beta chain was identified during a study of blood T cell repertoires in COVID-19. The overall study: T cells, B-cell-depleted T cells, or PBMCs provided the cDNA or gDNA that served as material.

The V gene lost 3 bases and the J gene lost 2 bases, with 12 bases spanning the gap. The CDR3 is made up of 15 amino acids. Germline-derived CDR1 and CDR2 are SGHRS and YFSETQ. Libraries were prepared by immunoSEQ multiplex PCR; TCRdb keeps only in-frame clonotypes and omits some of them. The data hold about 280,000 clones, with approximately 85% observed a single time. Sequencing used peripheral blood. The chain carries TRBV5-1 and TRBJ2-1, with a tentative D call TRBD1 (7 bases). The TCR originated in a man in his forties or fifties with active or convalescent COVID-19. CDR3 DNA: TGCGCCAGCAGCTCCACAGGGGAGGCCTACAATGAGCAGTTCTTC. Its protein product is CASSSTGEAYNEQFF.